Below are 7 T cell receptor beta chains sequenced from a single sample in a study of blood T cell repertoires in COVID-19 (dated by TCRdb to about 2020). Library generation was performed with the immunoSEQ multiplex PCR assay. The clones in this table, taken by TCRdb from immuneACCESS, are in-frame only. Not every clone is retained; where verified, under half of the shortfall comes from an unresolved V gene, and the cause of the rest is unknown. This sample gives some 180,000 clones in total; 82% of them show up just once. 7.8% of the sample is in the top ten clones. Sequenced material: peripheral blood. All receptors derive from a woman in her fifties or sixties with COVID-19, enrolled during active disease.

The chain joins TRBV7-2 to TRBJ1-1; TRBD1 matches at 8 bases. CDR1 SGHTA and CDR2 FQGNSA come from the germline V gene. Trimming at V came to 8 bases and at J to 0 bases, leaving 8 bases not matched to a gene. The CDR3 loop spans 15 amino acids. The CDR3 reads CASFFQTGVNTEAFF. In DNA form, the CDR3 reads TGTGCCAGCTTCTTTCAGACAGGGGTGAACACTGAAGCTTTCTTT.

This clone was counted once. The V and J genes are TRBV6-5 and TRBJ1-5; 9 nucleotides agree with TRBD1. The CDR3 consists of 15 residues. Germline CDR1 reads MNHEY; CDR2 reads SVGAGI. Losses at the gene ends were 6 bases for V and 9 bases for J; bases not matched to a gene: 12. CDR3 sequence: CASRENRGQGGPQHF. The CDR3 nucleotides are TGTGCCAGCAGAGAGAACAGGGGGCAGGGTGGGCCCCAGCATTTT.

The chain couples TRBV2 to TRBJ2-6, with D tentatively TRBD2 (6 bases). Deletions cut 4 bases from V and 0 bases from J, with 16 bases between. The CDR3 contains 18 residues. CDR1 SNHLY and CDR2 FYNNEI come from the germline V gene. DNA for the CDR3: TGTGCCAGCAGTGTAGGTGGGGACTTTTACTCTGGGGCCAACGTCCTGACTTTC. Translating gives CASSVGGDFYSGANVLTF.

The CDR3 nucleotides read TGTGCCACCAGCAGAGATCGGGCTAGCGGGCGCCATGAGCAGTTCTTC. Translated, it gives CATSRDRASGRHEQFF. The chain combines TRBV15 with TRBJ2-1; 8 nucleotides line up with TRBD2. V gave up 0 bases and J gave up 8 bases; unmatched junction bases: 9. Germline CDR1 and CDR2: LNHNV and YYDKDF (reference sequence). This CDR3 is 16 amino acids long.

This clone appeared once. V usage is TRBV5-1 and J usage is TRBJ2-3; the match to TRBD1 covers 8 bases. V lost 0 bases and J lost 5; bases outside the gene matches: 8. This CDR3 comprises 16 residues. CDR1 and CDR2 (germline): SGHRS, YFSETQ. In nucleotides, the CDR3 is TGCGCCAGCAGCTTGGCCGGCAGGGGGCAGGTAGATACGCAGTATTTT. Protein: CASSLAGRGQVDTQYF. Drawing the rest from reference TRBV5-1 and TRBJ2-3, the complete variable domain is KAGVTQTPRYLIKTRGQQVTLSCSPISGHRSVSWYQQTPGQGLQFLFEYFSETQRNKGNFPGRFSGRQFSNSRSEMNVSTLELGDSALYLCASSLAGRGQVDTQYFGPGTRLTVL.

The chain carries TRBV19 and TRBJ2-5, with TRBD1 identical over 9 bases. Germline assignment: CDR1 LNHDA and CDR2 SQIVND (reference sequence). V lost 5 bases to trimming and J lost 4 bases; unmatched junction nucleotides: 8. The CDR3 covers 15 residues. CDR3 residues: CASSVLGQGGETQYF. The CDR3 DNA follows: TGTGCCAGTAGTGTCCTGGGACAGGGAGGAGAGACCCAGTACTTC.

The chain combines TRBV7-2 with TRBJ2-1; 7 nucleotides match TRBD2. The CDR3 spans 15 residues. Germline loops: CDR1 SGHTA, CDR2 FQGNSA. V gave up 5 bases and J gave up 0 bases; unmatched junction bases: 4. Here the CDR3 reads CASSPGEGSYNEQFF. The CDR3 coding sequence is TGTGCCAGCAGCCCCGGGGAGGGCTCCTACAATGAGCAGTTCTTC.